These T cell receptor beta chains were read from a single sample in a study of blood T cell repertoires in COVID-19. This table comes from immunoSEQ multiplex PCR, and its TCRdb copy is limited to in-frame clones, with some not included. The sample has 55,000 to 70,000 clones, more than 70% seen once. Material: peripheral blood. The receptors come from a man aged 45-60 years with acute or convalescent COVID-19. Both conserved end residues are part of each CDR3. D genes are given only for firm matches. Part of the rows lack a size; the others show once, few, many or a class for expanded clones.

d_call,cdr3_length,clone_size,v_call,j_call,cdr3_nt,cdr3_aa
NA,16,NA,TRBV7-6,TRBJ1-6,TGTGCCAGCAGCCAACTCACAGGGTCCGATAATTCACCCCTCCACTTT,CASSQLTGSDNSPLHF
NA,14,NA,TRBV19,TRBJ1-6,TGTGCCAGTAGTATCAGGGCGGAGTCCTATCCCCTCCACTTT,CASSIRAESYPLHF
NA,16,NA,TRBV19,TRBJ1-5,TGTGCCAGTAGTACCAGGGCTCCCGAGGGCAATCAGCCCCAGCATTTT,CASSTRAPEGNQPQHF
TRBD2,17,NA,TRBV19,TRBJ2-3,TGTGCCAGTACTGGCCTAGCGGGAGGTCGGGGCACAGATACGCAGTATTTT,CASTGLAGGRGTDTQYF
TRBD2,17,NA,TRBV18,TRBJ2-2,TGTGCCAGCTCACCACCCATTGCGGGGGGTGTGACCGGGGAGCTGTTTTTT,CASSPPIAGGVTGELFF
TRBD2,16,once,TRBV9,TRBJ2-1,TGTGCCAGCAGCCCCCCCGGTAGCGGGGGATACAATGAGCAGTTCTTC,CASSPPGSGGYNEQFF
TRBD1,14,NA,TRBV5-5,TRBJ1-5,TGTGCCAGCAACCGGGACAGCGGCGATCAGCCCCAGCATTTT,CASNRDSGDQPQHF
NA,13,NA,TRBV9,TRBJ2-1,TGTGCCAGCAGCGTAGGAATCCGGGATGGGCAGTTCTTC,CASSVGIRDGQFF
NA,12,NA,TRBV5-8,TRBJ2-7,TGTGCCAGCACGGGACATTCCTACGAGCAGTACTTC,CASTGHSYEQYF
TRBD1,16,NA,TRBV2,TRBJ2-1,TGTGCCAGCAGTATATTACAGGGGGCGTCCTACAATGAGCAGTTCTTC,CASSILQGASYNEQFF
NA,15,NA,TRBV9,TRBJ2-1,TGTGCCAGCAGCGTAGGTGACGGAGACTACAATGAGCAGTTCTTC,CASSVGDGDYNEQFF
TRBD1,14,NA,TRBV5-1,TRBJ2-7,TGCGCCAGCAGCGTCGGGACAGCCTCCTACGAGCAGTACTTC,CASSVGTASYEQYF
NA,14,NA,TRBV5-5,TRBJ1-1,TGTGCCAGCAGCTTGATTTCGGGAAACACTGAAGCTTTCTTT,CASSLISGNTEAFF
TRBD2,16,NA,TRBV7-9,TRBJ2-1,TGTGCCAGCAGCTCCCGACTAGCGGGAGGGCCGGGTGAGCAGTTCTTC,CASSSRLAGGPGEQFF
NA,13,NA,TRBV14,TRBJ1-1,TGTGCCAGCAGCCAGGGGAGGGGCGCTGAAGCTTTCTTT,CASSQGRGAEAFF
NA,13,NA,TRBV6-5,TRBJ1-2,TGTGCCAGCACTTACGGGCAGGGCGACGGCTACACCTTC,CASTYGQGDGYTF
NA,15,NA,TRBV4-1,TRBJ1-4,TGCGCCAGCAGCCAAGAGTACCCGGGGGATGAAAAACTGTTTTTT,CASSQEYPGDEKLFF
NA,13,NA,TRBV15,TRBJ1-1,TGTGCCACCAGCAGAGATCCCACAGTTGAAGCTTTCTTT,CATSRDPTVEAFF
NA,14,NA,TRBV19,TRBJ2-7,TGTGCCAGTAGTATCAGCAGGGGAGTTTCCGAGCAGTACTTC,CASSISRGVSEQYF
NA,18,NA,TRBV3-1/TRBV3-2,TRBJ2-2,TGTGCCAGCAGCCAAGAGTTTACGGGGGGCCCGAACACCGGGGAGCTGTTTTTT,CASSQEFTGGPNTGELFF
NA,14,NA,TRBV5-6,TRBJ2-2,TGTGCCAGCAGCTTGGGACAGTACACCGGGGAGCTGTTTTTT,CASSLGQYTGELFF
NA,15,NA,TRBV7-9,TRBJ1-1,TGTGCCAGCAGCTTAGACAACCGAAGGGGCACTGAAGCTTTCTTT,CASSLDNRRGTEAFF
TRBD1,16,NA,TRBV19,TRBJ1-1,TGTGCCAGCAGTACCACTCGACAGGGGATAAACACTGAAGCTTTCTTT,CASSTTRQGINTEAFF
TRBD1,15,NA,TRBV5-4,TRBJ1-2,TGTGCCAGCAGCTTACAGGGGGTATCTGTCTATGGCTACACCTTC,CASSLQGVSVYGYTF
TRBD2,14,NA,TRBV7-9,TRBJ2-7,TGTGCCAGCAGCTTAGGGGCGGGAGAGTACGAGCAGTACTTC,CASSLGAGEYEQYF
TRBD1,17,NA,TRBV28,TRBJ1-5,TGTGCCAGCAGTCTTCCACCCCGGGACAGGGGACCCCCAGCCCAGCATTTT,CASSLPPRDRGPPAQHF
TRBD1,14,NA,TRBV27,TRBJ2-7,TGTGCCAGCAGTACACAGGGGTTCGCCTACGAGCAGTACTTC,CASSTQGFAYEQYF
NA,13,once,TRBV11-3,TRBJ1-1,TGTGCCAGCAGCTTAGGATCCGGCACTGAAGCTTTCTTT,CASSLGSGTEAFF
TRBD1,15,once,TRBV5-1,TRBJ2-1,TGCGCCAGCATCCTTGGAGCGGTTCAGGGGGATGAGCAGTTCTTC,CASILGAVQGDEQFF
NA,17,once,TRBV14,TRBJ1-2,TGTGCCAGCAGCCTCACCCTTCTGACAGACCTTGCCTATGGCTACACCTTC,CASSLTLLTDLAYGYTF
TRBD1,15,NA,TRBV10-1,TRBJ1-1,TGCGCCAGCAGTGATACGACAGGGAGTCGGACTGAAGCTTTCTTT,CASSDTTGSRTEAFF
NA,17,NA,TRBV5-8,TRBJ1-6,TGTGCCAGCAGCTTGGGATCGGGTAGCTCCTATAATTCACCCCTCCACTTT,CASSLGSGSSYNSPLHF
NA,12,few,TRBV5-1,TRBJ1-3,TGCGCCAGCCGGAGCTCTGGAAACACCATATATTTT,CASRSSGNTIYF
NA,15,NA,TRBV28,TRBJ2-5,TGTGCCAGCACGCGAGAGGTACGCCCCTATGAGGCCCAGTACTTC,CASTREVRPYEAQYF
NA,18,NA,TRBV5-1,TRBJ2-5,TGCGCCAGCAGCACCCACGAGTTCGTCGCCTATGGCCAAGAGACCCAGTACTTC,CASSTHEFVAYGQETQYF